Described below is a single T cell receptor (beta chain) sequence and its context. Its antigen is not identified. The data belong to a study of post-analysis software for immune sequencing data. Incorporated into the TCR beta cDNA libraries were unique molecular identifiers, which served to reduce PCR and sequencing biases. T cells, about 0.95 to 10 million of them, yielded roughly 550,000 cDNA molecules. A single record per CDR3 protein comes from TCRdb applying MiXCR to the PCR reads. Altogether 400,000 to 500,000 distinct CDR3 sequences are present, approximately 38% being singletons, with the ten largest covering approximately 7.1%. The germline CDR1 and CDR2 sequences are SGHRS and YFSETQ. The CDR3 is made up of 17 amino acids. Trimming at V came to 2 bases and at J to 1 base, leaving 11 bases not matched to a gene. Regarding the study as a whole: Patients showed TRBV5-6, TRBV5-1 and TRBV20-1 among five TRBV segments more frequent than in controls.

This receptor was obtained from a girl aged 2 to 10 with multiple sclerosis. V and J are TRBV5-1 and TRBJ1-2, with TRBD1 matching over 7 bases. The sequenced sample was blood. This chain's CDR3 is CASSFDPLGQINYGYTF. CDR3 sequence (DNA): TGCGCCAGCAGCTTCGACCCTTTGGGACAGATTAACTATGGCTACACCTTC.